This TCR beta chain was recorded in a study of T cells in Graves' hyperthyroidism and ophthalmopathy. Overall study: Blood from the periphery was taken at initial diagnosis, before any treatment.

It was RNA transcripts that yielded the amplified TCR beta CDR3 regions. The HTBI primer set drove a first-round RT-PCR of the TCR CDR3. MiXCR was run by TCRdb on the multiplex PCR reads, yielding one entry per CDR3 protein. Of around 450,000 distinct CDR3 sequences in the sample, about 13% were seen once. The table lists this clonotype with many counts. What it binds is not known. Overall study results and limits: Appearing also in blood were most of the thyroid clonotypes expanded above 0.001. Ophthalmopathy was distinguished from stable hyperthyroidism by 13 V-J signatures.

Subjects aged 18 to 65 presented with newly diagnosed hyperthyroidism of less than 2 months' duration. The clonotype originates from a woman between 18 and 29 years old with Graves' hyperthyroidism. The sequenced sample consisted of blood.

CDR3 DNA sequence: TGTGCCAGCAGCGTATACGGAAACCAAGAGACCCAGTACTTC. Encoded protein: CASSVYGNQETQYF. The rearrangement uses TRBV9 and TRBJ2-5; no clear D. From germline, CDR1 is SGDLS and CDR2 YYNGEE. The V gene lost 1 base and the J gene lost 0 bases, with 7 bases spanning the gap. This CDR3 is built from 14 residues.